The source of this T cell receptor (beta chain) is a study of blood T cells in healthy people across ages. It was with a sample-barcoded 5' primer and a J-beta primer mix that a second PCR of about 6 to 12 cycles was run. A single record per CDR3 protein comes from TCRdb applying MiXCR to the 5' RACE reads. Of 850,000 or so distinct CDR3 sequences in the sample, less than 35% were seen once. Germline CDR1 reads DFQATT; CDR2 reads SNEGSKA (reference sequence). The length of the CDR3 is 17 residues. V lost 1 base to trimming and J lost 0 bases, with 15 bases between them. The chain employs TRBV20-1 and TRBJ2-2; D may correspond to TRBD1 or TRBD2 (5 bases each). Sequencing input: blood. This sequence was found in a woman older than 75 in good health. This CDR3 is CSARVPGTATNTGELFF. CDR3 nucleotides: TGCAGTGCTAGAGTTCCGGGGACCGCCACGAACACCGGGGAGCTGTTTTTT.